This TCR beta chain was observed in a study of cytomegalovirus exposure and HLA in healthy donors (dated 2017 in TCRdb). For context, the study as a whole: An earlier analysis of approximately 590 of the donors reported approximately 270 Gb of sequence data and some 120 million unique TCR beta sequences from 150 million to 200 million T cells. To predict cytomegalovirus infection status, the study brought together high-throughput TCR immunosequencing, statistical association of individual TCRs with disease status, and machine learning. Of the approximately 400 genotyped donors, approximately 83% fell in the genetic ancestry cluster associated with self-reported Caucasian donors. Every discovery cohort repertoire had been produced on one sequencing platform. Along with the approximately 650-subject first cohort, a separate validation cohort of over 90 different subjects was used. Genome-wide SNP genotypes for about 60% of the roughly 670 donors were used in a later genetic analysis, which treated that subset as a discovery cohort. Several DR-DQ haplotypes were handled as single units for association and clustering because linkage in the cohort was strong. An early release that covered about 600 HLA-typed donors contained around 300 gigabases of sequencing data and some 87 million unique TCR sequences. The study aimed to test whether signatures of past pathogen exposure could be identified by cataloging public T cell receptors. HLA typing included class I and class II loci at four-digit resolution. The T cell repertoires of 700 or so subjects were profiled by immunosequencing and related to cytomegalovirus serostatus. In a later analysis, previously published TCR beta repertoires from 666 donors were re-analyzed and high-resolution HLA genotyping was added so that TCR occurrence patterns could be studied. In an earlier analysis of around 540 of the donors, high-throughput TCR beta sequencing was used to judge whether each TCR beta V gene segment behaved as functional or pseudogenic. Donor age, sex, ethnicity and CMV serostatus were compiled alongside the repertoire data. Among 350 to 400 genotyped donors of the cohort, an average of approximately 250,000 unique TCR beta nucleotide sequences were sequenced per donor, 15% to 20% of them non-productive. In the later analysis, no new phenotypic data were used to find candidate immune exposures; instead, reliance was placed on TCR beta sequences and their occurrence across donors. The number of typed donors differed by locus: about 620-640 for A, B, C, DRB1 and DQB1; roughly 510 for DQA1; approximately 600 for DPA1; and some 430 for DPB1. The full study reports these points: Cytomegalovirus status was reported to be diagnosed by the classifier with high specificity and sensitivity in both the original and validation cohorts. A later analysis associated 17,000 or so TCR beta sequences with specific HLA alleles at a false discovery rate of 0.05. When HLA alleles, especially DR and DQ, strongly co-occurred, TCR associations were difficult to assign to individual alleles. In a later analysis, most CMV-associated TCR beta chains were found to appear HLA-restricted, with HLA associations seemingly driven largely by CMV exposure. CMV serostatus was the only immune exposure information available for the cohort. In vitro tests confirmed that a few of the cytomegalovirus-associated TCR beta chains recognize cytomegalovirus antigens. In a later analysis, HLA-associated TCR beta chains were found to be more clonally expanded and to have lower generation probabilities than equally common non-associated chains. In a later analysis, several top co-occurrence clusters were reported to appear linked to parvovirus B19, influenza, CMV and Epstein-Barr virus. According to a later genetic analysis, donors in an Asian-associated ancestry cluster had fewer N-insertions in productive TCRs than the approximately 670-donor mean. Across donors, most TCR sequences were observed very rarely, whereas some public TCRs were present in many individuals. A further reported finding was that TCR beta sequences accurately predicted the HLA-A and HLA-B alleles for most subjects in the first cohort. HLA typing was unavailable for some donors at each locus, so association tests used only the typed subset. The 87-base-pair reads could not distinguish some IMGT-functional V segments, including TRBV6-2 and TRBV6-3, so those segments were excluded. According to the authors, the approach could potentially be generalized to other disease states and immunological phenotypes. Correlated functional status among segregating V segments might reflect linkage disequilibrium, but an unknown experimental factor could not be ruled out. In the study, around 150 TCR beta chains were listed as associated with cytomegalovirus. In a later genetic analysis, a missense DCLRE1C variant was associated with V-gene and J-gene trimming of TCR beta chains, and the association was replicated in an independent cohort. In an earlier analysis of around 600 of the donors, most TCR beta V segments were observed in productive rearrangements about 87% or about 30% of the time, broadly matching IMGT annotations. Presence/absence analyses assumed roughly uniform sequencing depth across donors, an assumption that may not hold. A later analysis found that TCR association rates varied across HLA loci, with DRB1 alleles showing the most associated TCRs and HLA-C alleles the fewest. This cohort had only TCR beta chains sequenced, and the lack of alpha or paired-chain data limited which features could be detected. Because counts were too low, about 15 rarely observed V segments, including chromosome 9 orphons, were left out of the earlier analysis of over 550 of the donors. A cluster of highly shared sequence variants was judged likely to be a technical artifact of the sequencing pipeline.

In regard to this clone: This clone's antigen is unknown. Base qualities are not recorded, but no much larger clone differs from it by a single base.

From V the trimming removes 5 bases and from J it removes 0 bases, while the gene matches leave 4 bases of the junction unaccounted for. CDR3 length: 15 amino acids, cysteine to phenylalanine. The CDR3 DNA has 45 bases and is translated from base 1. The germline V gene (reference sequence) gives CDR1 as LNHDA and CDR2 as SQIVND. Library generation was performed with the immunoSEQ multiplex PCR assay. For the multiplex PCR, a mixture combining 60 forward primers for TCR Vbeta segments and 13 reverse primers for TCR Jbeta segments was used. The CDR3 region of rearranged TCR beta genes was amplified from genomic DNA with a multiplex PCR assay. The Illumina HiSeq System was used to sequence the amplified TCR beta libraries as 87-base-pair reads. For the original study's pipeline: Across the 700 or so repertoires, a later analysis counted 80 million or so unique TCR beta chains, around 11 million of which were shared by at least two donors. Raw reads were error-corrected and collapsed into unique sequences with a nearest-neighbor algorithm that merged closely related sequences to remove PCR and sequencing errors. CDR3 sequences were aligned to IMGT reference sequences to assign V, D and J gene segments. Each retained sequence needed at least a six-nucleotide match to both a V gene segment and a J gene segment. Rearrangements were classified as productive when the CDR3 lacked stop codons and remained in frame with V and J, and all other rearrangements were classified as non-productive. CDR3 was defined by IMGT convention, running from the second conserved V-encoded cysteine to the conserved J-encoded phenylalanine. Sequences without an unambiguous match to a single V gene segment were excluded from the earlier analysis of about 600 of the donors. An earlier analysis of just under 600 of the donors called V segments functional above 56.7% productive rearrangements and segregating when the between-donor standard deviation exceeded 5%. A statistical classification framework was built for diagnosing cytomegalovirus status from the catalog of TCR beta chain sequences. In a later analysis, TCR nucleotide sequences were compared against IMGT/GENE-DB human TR gene sequences so that V and J genes could be assigned. A later analysis assigned CDR3 sequences and most-parsimonious VDJ recombination scenarios with the TCRdist pipeline. In a later analysis, every TCR beta chain was defined by the combination of its CDR3 amino acid sequence and its V-gene family, and reads without a unique V-gene family were dropped. In a later analysis, nearly 600 highly shared, low-generation-probability nucleotide sequences were removed to address suspected cross-contamination and a sequencing artifact. In a later analysis, a clonal expansion index for each public chain was calculated from normalized within-repertoire ranks of inferred template counts. In a later analysis, generation probabilities were computed using a VDJ recombination model fitted to out-of-frame rearrangements, and the results were checked against IGoR. Hypergeometric tests were used in a later analysis to score TCR-TCR, TCR-HLA and TCR-CMV co-occurrence, with a repertoire-size bias correction applied to the TCR pairs. In a later analysis, false discovery rates were estimated by permuting HLA or CMV assignments 20 times. A later analysis grouped co-occurring TCRs with DBSCAN, adding TCRdist sequence similarity when clustering within HLA-allele-positive subsets. For co-occurrence clustering, repertoires with fewer than 30,000 or more than 120,000 public chains were excluded, along with a handful of repertoires with anomalous nucleotide sharing. This immuneACCESS table, as held by TCRdb, lists in-frame sequences with V and J called but not all clones. Of the missing ones, under half trace to an unresolved V gene in checked studies; the others have no known cause. V, J and clone size are those of that table, while D and trimming were read from the DNA. This sample comprises roughly 160,000 clones, approximately 71% of them detected only once. Of the sample, 1.5% is held by the ten largest clones.

The cohort comprised 710 or so healthy bone marrow donors. At the time of sampling, every cohort member was nominally healthy, though immune exposures that went unrecorded were likely present. The donor was CMV seronegative and was included in the group of around 320 seronegative cohort members. Every donor gave a peripheral blood sample, and the peripheral blood mononuclear cells from that sample were used for TCR beta sequencing. The Qiagen DNeasy Blood Extraction Kit was used to extract genomic DNA from the blood cell samples. Sequenced material: PBMCs. This TCR was recovered from a girl aged 10-17 years in good health and CMV-seronegative. The sequence is built from TRBV19 and TRBJ2-3; TRBD2 fits 8 bases in the junction. CDR3 reads: CASSFSGGSTDTQYF. The nucleotide sequence is given as TGTGCCAGTAGTTTCAGCGGGGGCAGCACAGATACGCAGTATTTT.